This passage covers 18 T cell receptor beta chains from one sample sequenced in a study of blood T cell repertoires in COVID-19. The protocol was immunoSEQ multiplex PCR, while the TCRdb copy is restricted to in-frame clones and leaves out a portion. The sample consists of a few hundred thousand clones, around 89% of them appearing once. Sequenced input: peripheral blood. The receptors shown here come from a woman aged 40 to 50 with acute or convalescent COVID-19.

The chain recombines TRBV6-5 with TRBJ2-5, with D possibly TRBD2 on 5 matching bases. Germline CDR1 reads MNHEY; CDR2 reads SVGAGI. V lost 0 bases and J 1 base, leaving 9 bases between the germline ends. This CDR3 is built from 15 residues. The CDR3 sequence: CASSYSGATQETQYF. The CDR3 nucleotides are TGTGCCAGCAGTTACTCGGGAGCTACCCAAGAGACCCAGTACTTC.

The gene calls are TRBV29-1 and TRBJ1-2, with no clear D. This CDR3 is built from 12 residues. The germline V and J ends were trimmed by 6 bases and 4 bases, with 12 bases remaining between them. Germline lookup yields CDR1 SQVTM and CDR2 ANQGSEA. The CDR3 nucleotides are TGCAGCGTCGCGGGTTGGGTCTATGGCTACACCTTC. Translation gives CSVAGWVYGYTF.

This clone was seen a few times. The V and J genes are TRBV7-8 and TRBJ2-7; 9 bases map to TRBD1. Germline V gene lookup returns CDR1 SGHVS and CDR2 FQNEAQ. Losses at the gene ends were 5 bases for V and 0 bases for J; bases not matched to a gene: 5. The CDR3 loop spans 15 amino acids. The CDR3 DNA is TGTGCCAGCAGCATAGGGGGACAGGGCTCCTACGAGCAGTACGTC. This translates into CASSIGGQGSYEQYV.

This CDR3 is CASSQEGAVDYGYTF. DNA for the CDR3: TGTGCCAGCAGCCAAGAAGGGGCGGTCGACTATGGCTACACCTTC. The chain combines TRBV3-1 (or the pseudogene TRBV3-2) with TRBJ1-2, with D possibly being TRBD1 (5 bases). CDR3 length: 15 amino acids. V shed 0 bases and J shed 3 bases, with 11 bases lying between them. Germline V gives CDR1 LGHDT, CDR2 YNNKEL (reference sequence).

The chain carries TRBV4-1 and TRBJ2-3; D is unclear. Germline V CDR1 and CDR2: MGHRA, YSYEKL. This CDR3 spans 13 amino acids. The germline V and J ends were trimmed by 4 bases and 4 bases, with 9 bases remaining between them. The CDR3 DNA sequence: TGCGCCAGCAGCCCTTCCGTCGCAGATACGCAGTATTTT. Its protein is CASSPSVADTQYF.

The count of this clone is one. The chain uses TRBV2 and TRBJ1-2; D is possibly TRBD1 (6 bases). The CDR3 has 15 residues. Germline V gene data show CDR1 as SNHLY and CDR2 as FYNNEI. The V end was cut by 7 bases, the J end by 5 bases, with 20 bases between. CDR3: CASNNIRGILYGYTF. Written as DNA, the CDR3 is TGTGCCAGCAATAACATCAGGGGAATCTTGTATGGCTACACCTTC. The variable domain in full, completed from reference TRBV2 and TRBJ1-2, reads EPEVTQTPSHQVTQMGQEVILRCVPISNHLYFYWYRQILGQKVEFLVSFYNNEISEKSEIFDDQFSVERPDGSNFTLKIRSTKLEDSAMYFCASNNIRGILYGYTFGSGTRLTVV.

The genes are TRBV18 and TRBJ1-3; D is ambiguous. CDR1 is KGHSH, CDR2 LQKENI, per germline. CDR3 length equals 16 residues. V lost 0 bases to trimming and J lost 2 bases, with 11 bases between them. The DNA for the CDR3 is TGTGCCAGCTCACCACCGCTTCCCGGGGCTGGAAACACCATATATTTT. Protein: CASSPPLPGAGNTIYF.

This rearrangement joins TRBV7-8 to TRBJ2-3, with D perhaps matching TRBD2 (5 bases). Trimming stripped 1 base from V and 2 bases from J, with 7 bases between. Germline assignment: CDR1 SGHVS and CDR2 FQNEAQ. This CDR3 is built from 14 residues. CDR3: CASSLGGFTDTQYF. The CDR3, as DNA: TGTGCCAGCAGCTTAGGAGGGTTCACAGATACGCAGTATTTT.

The chain carries TRBV30 and TRBJ1-2; D is possibly TRBD1 (5 bases). V lost 2 bases and J 8 bases, leaving 21 bases between the germline ends. The CDR3 length is 15 residues. CDR1 is GTSNPN, CDR2 SVGIG, per germline (reference sequence). CDR3 residues: CAWSTFARGRVGYTF. In DNA, the CDR3 is TGTGCCTGGAGTACCTTTGCTCGGGGGAGGGTCGGCTACACCTTC.

V usage is TRBV12-3 or TRBV12-4 and J usage is TRBJ1-2; D is undetermined. CDR3 size: 13 residues. Trimming removed 7 bases from V and 2 bases from J, with 11 bases in between. CDR3 sequence (DNA): TGTGCCAGCACCCATTGGCAGAACTATGGCTACACCTTC. This translates into CASTHWQNYGYTF.

V is TRBV2 and J is TRBJ2-3, with D possibly TRBD2 on 7 matching bases. This CDR3 has 15 amino acids. Germline loops: CDR1 SNHLY, CDR2 FYNNEI. Trimming took 3 bases from V and 4 from J, leaving 14 bases between them. As DNA, the CDR3 is TGTGCCAGCAGTGACCGGGGGGCCCCGGCAGATACGCAGTATTTT. Protein: CASSDRGAPADTQYF.

CDR3 in amino acids: CSVDGTSGGSGNEQFF. CDR3 DNA sequence: TGCAGCGTAGACGGGACTAGCGGGGGGTCAGGAAATGAGCAGTTCTTC. The rearrangement uses TRBV29-1 and TRBJ2-1; TRBD2 aligns across 15 bases. The CDR3 covers 16 residues. CDR1 is SQVTM, CDR2 ANQGSEA, per germline. J gave up 7 bases and V 6 bases, and 10 bases lay outside the gene matches.

The chain has TRBV2 and TRBJ1-5; D is undetermined. The length of the CDR3 is 14 residues. V lost 1 base, J lost 3 bases, and 7 bases lay in between. Per the germline V gene, CDR1 is SNHLY and CDR2 is FYNNEI. As DNA, the CDR3 is TGTGCCAGCAGTGAAGGGCGGAACAATCAGCCCCAGCATTTT. Its protein product is CASSEGRNNQPQHF.

This clone occurred a few times. This sequence joins TRBV4-1 and TRBJ1-4; TRBD1 is a possible D gene (5 bases). Trimming removed 2 bases from V and 7 bases from J, with 8 bases in between. Per germline, CDR1 MGHRA and CDR2 YSYEKL. The length of the CDR3 is 13 residues. In nucleotides, the CDR3 is TGCGCCAGCAGCCAACAGGGAGGTGAAAAACTGTTTTTT. Protein product: CASSQQGGEKLFF.

The CDR3 protein is CASSLAGGTRNTIYF. As DNA, the CDR3 is TGTGCCAGCAGCTTGGCCGGCGGCACCCGAAACACCATATATTTT. The V gene is TRBV5-6, the J gene TRBJ1-3; D gene uncertain. Per the germline V gene, CDR1 is SGHDT and CDR2 is YYEEEE. The CDR3 loop spans 15 amino acids. V lost 0 bases and J 5 bases, leaving 12 bases between the germline ends.

The chain joins TRBV19 to TRBJ1-6; perhaps TRBD1 as D (6 bases). The CDR3 has 14 amino acids. Between the trimmed V and J ends, which lost 5 bases and 9 bases, there was a span of 14 bases. CDR1 LNHDA and CDR2 SQIVND come from the germline V gene (reference sequence). CDR3 nucleotide sequence: TGTGCCAGTAGTTCGGCAGGGGTGGGTTCACCCCTCCACTTT. Translation: CASSSAGVGSPLHF.

The genes are TRBV5-1 and TRBJ2-7; the D is unclear. This CDR3 is 13 amino acids long. CDR1 SGHRS and CDR2 YFSETQ come from the germline V gene. Trimming shortened V by 0 bases and J by 2 bases, and 6 bases separated the two germline ends. The CDR3 spells CASSLDRTYEQYV. The CDR3 DNA reads TGCGCCAGCAGCTTGGACAGAACCTACGAGCAGTACGTC.

For this clone: The germline gene is not matched at one end of the junction; a read error may be the cause. The chain couples TRBV6-7 to TRBJ2-4, with TRBD1 as a possible D gene (5 bases). TRBV6-7 is an ORF for which the function is uncertain. This CDR3 is 8 amino acids long. In DNA form, the CDR3 reads TGCGCAGGGTACATTCAGTACTTC. Encoded protein: CAGYIQYF.